Following are 27 T cell receptor beta chains from one sample sequenced in a study of cytomegalovirus exposure and HLA in healthy donors. The primer mix had 60 Vbeta and 13 Jbeta primers. Assay: immunoSEQ multiplex PCR; the TCRdb copy retains only in-frame clones and omits some. This table has 130,000 or so clones, 84% appearing once. The specimen sequenced was PBMCs. These receptors were obtained from a woman in her late teens or twenties in good health and CMV-seropositive.

The rearrangement uses TRBV18 and TRBJ2-3; 7 bases are shared with TRBD1. V trimming: 0 bases; J trimming: 3 bases; junction bases outside the gene matches: 6. The CDR3 covers 16 residues. Germline V CDR1 and CDR2: KGHSH, LQKENI. The CDR3 reads CASSPPRDSITDTQYF. In DNA, the CDR3 is TGTGCCAGCTCACCACCCCGGGACAGTATAACAGATACGCAGTATTTT.

The gene calls are TRBV19 and TRBJ1-5; 9 bases line up with TRBD1. The CDR3 loop spans 16 amino acids. V trimming: 1 base; J trimming: 7 bases; junction bases outside the gene matches: 8. Looked up from germline, CDR1 is LNHDA and CDR2 is SQIVND (reference sequence). The CDR3 reads CASSIALGQGTQPQHF. The DNA for the CDR3 is TGTGCCAGTAGTATAGCACTCGGACAGGGGACGCAGCCCCAGCATTTT.

This clone has just a few counts. This chain uses TRBV7-9 with TRBJ2-2, with 7 bases fitting TRBD2. This CDR3 is 14 amino acids long. Germline V lookup: CDR1 SEHNR, CDR2 FQNEAQ (reference sequence). J lost 1 base, V lost 11 bases, and 7 bases had no gene match. The CDR3 is CASQSGMNTGELFF. CDR3 nucleotides: TGTGCCTCCCAGAGCGGGATGAACACCGGGGAGCTGTTTTTT.

The chain employs TRBV5-1 and TRBJ2-7, with 11 bases aligning to TRBD1. The germline CDR1 and CDR2 sequences are SGHRS and YFSETQ. The CDR3 consists of 16 residues. J lost 6 bases, V lost 4 bases, and 12 bases had no gene match. CDR3 sequence (DNA): TGCGCCAGCAGCGGACAGGGGGCGTCAATCTCGGGCGAGCAGTACTTC. Its translation is CASSGQGASISGEQYF.

This chain links TRBV21-1 with TRBJ2-5; the table names TRBD2, a call not compared with the DNA. TRBV21-1 is a documented pseudogene. This CDR3 region has 13 residues. CDR3 DNA: TGTGCCAGCAGAGGGGGGGGACAAGAGACCCAGTACTTC. Translation gives CASRGGGQETQYF.

This clone was seen a handful of times. The chain has TRBV7-9 and TRBJ2-5; D is ambiguous. Germline V lookup: CDR1 SEHNR, CDR2 FQNEAQ (reference sequence). The CDR3 covers 15 residues. With 7 bases removed from V and 0 bases from J, the gap between germline ends came to 15 bases. CDR3 residues: CASTHLRVDQETQYF. The CDR3 DNA is TGTGCCAGCACTCATCTACGGGTTGACCAAGAGACCCAGTACTTC.

The chain links TRBV15 to TRBJ1-3; D gene ambiguous. Trimming shortened V by 0 bases and J by 7 bases, and 4 bases separated the two germline ends. CDR1 and CDR2 from the germline V gene are LNHNV and YYDKDF (reference sequence). The CDR3 sequence is 12 residues long. Here the CDR3 reads CATSRDRNTIYF. Here the CDR3 DNA reads TGTGCCACCAGCAGAGACAGGAACACCATATATTTT.

The chain couples TRBV18 to TRBJ1-1; 9 positions match TRBD1. The V gene end was trimmed by 3 bases and the J gene end by 2 bases; junction bases not matched to a gene: 4. The germline CDR1 and CDR2 sequences are KGHSH and LQKENI. This CDR3 is built from 15 residues. Written as DNA, the CDR3 is TGTGCCAGCTCACCTACAGGGGGCGATAACACTGAAGCTTTCTTT. This translates into CASSPTGGDNTEAFF.

V is TRBV10-3 and J is TRBJ1-3; weak D call: TRBD1 (5 bases). This CDR3 is built from 15 residues. The V end lost 6 bases, the J end lost 2 bases, and 14 bases lay between the germline ends. Looked up from germline, CDR1 is ENHRY and CDR2 is SYGVKD. CDR3 loop: CAIRDMGIAGNTIYF. In DNA form, the CDR3 reads TGTGCCATCAGGGACATGGGTATAGCTGGAAACACCATATATTTT.

V and J are TRBV20-1 and TRBJ2-5; D possibly corresponds to TRBD1 (6 bases). The germline gives CDR1 DFQATT, CDR2 SNEGSKA (reference sequence). This CDR3 comprises 11 residues. Trimming cost V 5 bases and J 3 bases, with 7 bases left between them. The CDR3 protein is CSAWTEETQYF. CDR3 bases: TGCAGTGCTTGGACAGAAGAGACCCAGTACTTC.

The rearrangement links TRBV5-6 to TRBJ1-4; no definite D call. The CDR3 covers 16 residues. The germline CDR1 and CDR2 sequences are SGHDT and YYEEEE. The V end was cut by 2 bases, the J end by 8 bases, with 19 bases between. Here the CDR3 reads CASSLYSGDPGEKLFF. In DNA, the CDR3 is TGTGCCAGCAGCTTATACAGCGGAGATCCGGGGGAAAAACTGTTTTTT.

The chain has TRBV27 and TRBJ1-1, with no clear D. Looked up from germline, CDR1 is MNHEY and CDR2 is SMNVEV (reference sequence). This CDR3 region has 13 residues. V lost 5 bases to trimming and J lost 3 bases, with 10 bases between them. The CDR3 here is CASSVRDDTEAFF. The CDR3 DNA is TGTGCCAGCAGTGTTCGGGATGACACTGAAGCTTTCTTT.

This clone was seen a handful of times. This chain connects TRBV28 to TRBJ2-7; a possible D gene is TRBD2 (6 bases). V was trimmed by 4 bases and J by 5 bases, leaving 18 bases between them. The CDR3 is 15 amino acids. CDR1 is MDHEN and CDR2 is SYDVKM in the germline V gene. Here the CDR3 reads CASSSPGLRADEQYF. DNA of the CDR3: TGTGCCAGCAGTTCACCGGGACTCCGGGCAGACGAGCAGTACTTC.

The V call is TRBV2, the J call TRBJ2-3; 9 positions match TRBD2. Trimming cost V 0 bases and J 2 bases; bases outside gene matches: 6. The CDR3 length is 17 residues. CDR1 and CDR2 from the germline V gene are SNHLY and FYNNEI. CDR3 DNA: TGTGCCAGCAGTGAAGCTTCCCTAGCGGGGCCCACAGATACGCAGTATTTT. Its translation is CASSEASLAGPTDTQYF. The full variable domain, rest sourced from reference TRBV2 and TRBJ2-3, is EPEVTQTPSHQVTQMGQEVILRCVPISNHLYFYWYRQILGQKVEFLVSFYNNEISEKSEIFDDQFSVERPDGSNFTLKIRSTKLEDSAMYFCASSEASLAGPTDTQYFGPGTRLTVL.

This clone was detected once. This chain connects TRBV6-5 to TRBJ1-2; D gene uncertain. Germline V CDR1 and CDR2: MNHEY, SVGAGI. This CDR3 has 13 residues. Trimming removed 2 bases from V and 2 bases from J, with 6 bases in between. The DNA of the CDR3 is TGTGCCAGCAGTTACGGCGGAAACTATGGCTACACCTTC. Translated, it gives CASSYGGNYGYTF.

The chain has TRBV2 and TRBJ1-1; no firm D call. Trimming pared 4 bases from V and 6 bases from J, leaving 6 bases between. Germline CDR1 is SNHLY and CDR2 is FYNNEI. The CDR3 has 11 amino acids. Written as DNA, the CDR3 is TGTGCCAGCAGTGCCTTATCTGAAGCTTTCTTT. This sequence encodes CASSALSEAFF.

Comment on this clone: The missing conserved phenylalanine or tryptophan at the end of this CDR3 makes a read error likely. The chain joins TRBV6-1 to TRBJ2-7; D perhaps matches TRBD2 (6 bases). CDR1 is MNHNS and CDR2 is SASEGT in the germline V gene. V was trimmed by 5 bases and J by 3 bases, leaving 11 bases between them. The CDR3 contains 13 residues. The CDR3 region has the DNA TGTGCCAGCAGTCCCGGGGGAGGCTACGAGCAGTACCTC. Encoded protein: CASSPGGGYEQYL.

V is TRBV6-6 and J is TRBJ1-2; TRBD1 matches 8 bases. Trimming at V came to 5 bases and at J to 4 bases, leaving 3 bases not matched to a gene. CDR1 and CDR2 from the germline V gene are MNHNY and SVGAGI (reference sequence). The CDR3 covers 13 residues. CDR3 DNA sequence: TGTGCCAGCAGTGACAGGGGCGGCTATGGCTACACCTTC. Encoded protein: CASSDRGGYGYTF.

V usage is TRBV30 and J usage is TRBJ2-7, with TRBD1 as a possible D gene (6 bases). The germline gives CDR1 GTSNPN, CDR2 SVGIG (reference sequence). The V gene lost 0 bases and the J gene lost 6 bases, with 12 bases spanning the gap. The CDR3 contains 13 residues. CDR3 in DNA: TGTGCCTGGAGTGTAACCTCAGGGGTCGAGCAGTACTTC. Protein: CAWSVTSGVEQYF.

This chain uses TRBV19 with TRBJ2-1, with D tentatively TRBD1 (5 bases). CDR1 and CDR2 from the germline V gene are LNHDA and SQIVND (reference sequence). The CDR3 loop spans 14 amino acids. V was shortened by 1 base and J by 7 bases, with 11 bases between the two germline ends. The CDR3 reads CASSIGGAPNEQFF. The CDR3 nucleotides read TGTGCCAGTAGTATAGGTGGGGCGCCTAATGAGCAGTTCTTC.

This chain connects TRBV10-3 to TRBJ1-2; D not resolved. V gave up 0 bases and J gave up 4 bases, with 6 bases separating them. There are 13 residues in the CDR3. Germline V gene sequence: CDR1 ENHRY, CDR2 SYGVKD. The CDR3 is CAISESRSYGYTF. The CDR3 DNA sequence: TGTGCCATCAGTGAGTCGAGGTCCTATGGCTACACCTTC.

Points on this clone: The junction departs from the called germline gene at one end, perhaps through a read error. This chain joins TRBV11-2 and TRBJ2-3; tentative D call: TRBD2 (7 bases). The CDR3 loop spans 15 amino acids. Germline CDR1 reads SGHAT; CDR2 reads FQNNGV. CDR3 loop: CASSHLGGVTDPQYF. CDR3 nucleotides: TGTGCCAGCAGCCACCTAGGGGGGGTCACAGATCCGCAGTATTTT.

This chain uses TRBV2 with TRBJ2-2; the match to TRBD1 covers 9 bases. Germline CDR1 reads SNHLY; CDR2 reads FYNNEI. The CDR3 loop spans 15 amino acids. The J segment lost 7 bases and the V segment lost 6 bases, leaving 9 bases of the junction unmatched. This CDR3 is CASRPRTGVSGELFF. The CDR3 DNA is TGTGCCAGCAGGCCGAGGACAGGGGTTAGCGGGGAGCTGTTTTTT.

The table lists this clone with a count of one. This chain links TRBV15 with TRBJ2-3; perhaps TRBD2 as D (5 bases). Germline-derived CDR1 and CDR2 are LNHNV and YYDKDF (reference sequence). The CDR3 is 16 residues long. Trimming shortened V by 0 bases and J by 2 bases, and 12 bases separated the two germline ends. Here the CDR3 reads CATSRDNGVYTDTQYF. As DNA, the CDR3 is TGTGCCACCAGCAGAGATAACGGGGTCTACACAGATACGCAGTATTTT.

This sequence joins TRBV20-1 and TRBJ2-3; D call uncertain. V was shortened by 6 bases and J by 4 bases, with 5 bases between the two germline ends. CDR1 DFQATT and CDR2 SNEGSKA come from the germline V gene (reference sequence). The length of the CDR3 is 10 residues. CDR3 region: CSAGADTQYF. For the CDR3, the DNA is TGCAGTGCCGGAGCAGATACGCAGTATTTT.

The chain has TRBV7-8 and TRBJ2-1; 11 nucleotides align to TRBD2. Germline CDR1 SGHVS, CDR2 FQNEAQ. This CDR3 is built from 15 residues. V trimming: 5 bases; J trimming: 6 bases; junction bases outside the gene matches: 6. The CDR3: CASSASGGTINEQFF. CDR3 nucleotide sequence: TGTGCCAGCAGCGCTAGCGGGGGGACTATCAATGAGCAGTTCTTC.

This clone was picked up one time. V usage is TRBV9 and J usage is TRBJ2-7, with 10 bases fitting TRBD1. V lost 0 bases, J lost 4 bases, and 7 bases stayed unmatched. The length of the CDR3 is 16 residues. Germline CDR1 SGDLS, CDR2 YYNGEE. The CDR3 sequence is CASSVGIGQGGYEQYF. The CDR3 coding sequence is TGTGCCAGCAGCGTAGGTATCGGACAGGGGGGGTACGAGCAGTACTTC. Combining the CDR3 with reference TRBV9 and TRBJ2-7 gives the whole variable domain DSGVTQTPKHLITATGQRVTLRCSPRSGDLSVYWYQQSLDQGLQFLIQYYNGEERAKGNILERFSAQQFPDLHSELNLSSLELGDSALYFCASSVGIGQGGYEQYFGPGTRLTVT.